The entry that follows covers one T cell receptor (beta chain) sequence. The antigen is unknown. The data were taken from a study of memory CD4+ T cells and cytomegalovirus serostatus. Study context: Healthy Belgian adult donors included about nine CMV-positive and 24 CMV-negative people.

CDR3 length equals 19 residues. Trimming removed 9 bases from V and 1 base from J; junction bases left unmatched: 16. Germline assignment: CDR1 LNHDA and CDR2 SQIVND (reference sequence). The sort gate was single viable CD3+CD4+CD8-CD45RO+ cells for memory CD4+ T cells. Study conclusions and caveats: A US-trained random forest predicted CMV serostatus with median AUC around 0.91. About 40% of the roughly 160 known CMV-associated TCRbeta sequences appeared in CD4+ memory.

Sequencing was performed with immunoSEQ multiplex PCR; in TCRdb, only in-frame clones are kept and a portion is missing. The sample consists of under 40,000 clones, 79% of them appearing once. Sequenced: memory CD4+ T cells from blood. The TCR sequence derives from an adult in good health and CMV-seropositive. V and J are TRBV19 and TRBJ2-1, with 12 bases aligning to TRBD2. The DNA for the CDR3 is TGTGCCAGCAAGTCCGAGGCTAGCGGGAGGGCCACGTCCTACAATGAGCAGTTCTTC. This encodes CASKSEASGRATSYNEQFF.